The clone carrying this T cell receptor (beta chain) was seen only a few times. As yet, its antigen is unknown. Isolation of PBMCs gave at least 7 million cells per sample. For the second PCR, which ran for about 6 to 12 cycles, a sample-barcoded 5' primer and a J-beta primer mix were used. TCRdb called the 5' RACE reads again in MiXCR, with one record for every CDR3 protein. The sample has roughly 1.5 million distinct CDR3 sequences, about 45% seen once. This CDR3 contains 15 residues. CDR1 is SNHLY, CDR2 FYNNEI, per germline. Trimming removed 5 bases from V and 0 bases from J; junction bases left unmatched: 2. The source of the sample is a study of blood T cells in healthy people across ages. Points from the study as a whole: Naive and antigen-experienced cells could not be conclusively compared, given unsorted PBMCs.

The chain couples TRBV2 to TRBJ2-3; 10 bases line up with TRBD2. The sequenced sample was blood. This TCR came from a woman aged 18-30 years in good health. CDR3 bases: TGTGCCAGCAGTAAACTAGCGGGGAGCACAGATACGCAGTATTTT. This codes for CASSKLAGSTDTQYF.